These 27 T cell receptor beta chains share one sample of origin, sequenced in a study of tissue T cells after allogeneic stem cell transplantation. This table comes from immunoSEQ multiplex PCR, and its TCRdb copy is limited to in-frame clones, with some not included. This sample has around 4,400 clones, with 45% found just once. Regarding time point: mouse harvest day 14 after allogeneic transplant. Each mouse received 10^7 T-cell-depleted marrow cells plus 10^6 splenic CD5+ T cells by tail vein. The source material was gut tissue. All receptors come from a female BALB/c mouse given C57BL/6 T cells with graft-versus-host disease after an allogeneic hematopoietic cell transplant.

This clone appeared a few times. Mouse names are used for the genes. The sequenced CDR3 bases are TGTGCCAGCAGTCAGGACAGGGGAGGTGCAGAAACGCTGTAT. Translation gives CASSQDRGGAETLY. The whole CDR3 sequence reads CASSQDRGGAETLYF. This chain uses TRBV26 with TRBJ2-3, with 9 nucleotides matching TRBD1. The read ends 1 residue early relative to the CDR3; the germline J gene fills the gap. The CDR3 loop spans 15 amino acids. J was trimmed by 1 base and V by 4 bases; bases with no gene match: 3. CDR1 and CDR2 (germline): KGHPV, FQNQEV (reference sequence).

This clone was detected only a few times. Genes here carry mouse names. The read falls 1 residue short of the CDR3 end, and the missing part is taken from the germline J gene. This rearrangement joins TRBV13-1 to TRBJ2-7; D is unclear. Germline CDR1 NSHNY, CDR2 SYGAGN. The CDR3 is 11 residues long. With 0 bases removed from V and 6 bases from J, the gap between germline ends came to 4 bases. The CDR3 bases that were read are TGTGCCAGCAGTGATGATGTTGAACAGTAC. The encoded protein is CASSDDVEQY. The full CDR3 reads CASSDDVEQYF.

As concerns this clone: Genes and germline are mouse. The DNA ends 1 residue before the CDR3 does, and the rest of the CDR3 is filled in from the germline J gene. The chain employs TRBV12-1 and TRBJ2-5, with D possibly being TRBD2 (5 bases). The V and J ends lost 2 bases and 0 bases respectively, with 8 bases between them. In germline, CDR1 is SGHSN, CDR2 HYEKVE. The CDR3 sequence is 14 residues long. The sequenced part of the CDR3 DNA is TGTGCCAGCTCTCGGACTCTTAACCAAGACACCCAGTAC. Protein product: CASSRTLNQDTQY. The entire CDR3 is CASSRTLNQDTQYF.

As regards this clone: Gene names and germline refer to mouse. The read falls 1 residue short of the CDR3 end, and the missing part is taken from the germline J gene. J is TRBJ2-4 and V is TRBV2, with D possibly being TRBD1 (5 bases). CDR3 length equals 14 residues. Germline V lookup: CDR1 LGHNA, CDR2 YSYQKL. V was shortened by 0 bases and J by 7 bases, with 11 bases between the two germline ends. CDR3 protein: CASSQDRARDTLYF. The CDR3 bases that were read are TGTGCCAGCAGCCAAGATAGGGCCAGGGACACCTTGTAC.

About this clone: The gene names here belong to mouse. The read comes to an end 1 residue before the CDR3 does, leaving the germline J gene to fill in the end. This chain connects TRBV15 to TRBJ2-2; D is undetermined. CDR3 length: 15 amino acids. Germline V lookup: CDR1 SGHND, CDR2 FRSKSL. V lost 3 bases and J 1 base, leaving 9 bases between the germline ends. The sequenced part of the CDR3 DNA is TGTGCCAGCAGTTTCGGGGTTCAAAACACCGGGCAGCTCTAC. Translation gives CASSFGVQNTGQLY. The complete CDR3 sequence is CASSFGVQNTGQLYF. Full variable domain (rest looked up from reference TRBV15 and TRBJ2-2): DAGVTQTPRHEVAEKGQTIILKCEPVSGHNDLFWYRQTKIQGLELLSYFRSKSLMEDGGAFKDRFKAEMLNSSFSTLKIQPTEPKDSAVYLCASSFGVQNTGQLYFGEGSKLTVL.

This clone has more than one count but fewer than ten. Genes and germline come from the mouse. The missing CDR3 end, 1 residue past where the read stops, is filled in from the germline J gene. The chain combines TRBV3 with TRBJ2-4; D might be TRBD2 (6 bases). This CDR3 comprises 13 residues. Germline values: CDR1 SNHLY, CDR2 FYNGKV (reference sequence). Trimming took off 1 base at V and 6 bases at J, with 8 bases between the two ends. Incomplete CDR3 DNA: TGTGCCAGCAGCTTAGGGGGGGAGAACACCTTGTAC. The encoded protein is CASSLGGENTLY. From start to end, the CDR3 is CASSLGGENTLYF.

This clone is deemed medium-sized. Gene names are the mouse ones. The read falls 1 residue short of the CDR3 end, and the missing part is taken from the germline J gene. The chain couples TRBV13-1 to TRBJ2-7; TRBD1 aligns across 7 bases. Germline V lookup: CDR1 NSHNY, CDR2 SYGAGN. This CDR3 region has 13 residues. V gave up 2 bases and J gave up 3 bases; unmatched junction bases: 2. The CDR3 sequence is CASSEGDSYEQYF. CDR3 DNA (partial): TGTGCCAGCAGTGAGGGGGACAGCTATGAACAGTAC.

Concerning this clone: Mouse gene names and germline throughout. Read coverage stops 1 residue before the CDR3 terminus; the germline J gene supplies the remainder. The chain combines TRBV12-2 with TRBJ2-1; 10 bases are shared with TRBD2. There are 16 residues in the CDR3. The J segment lost 3 bases and the V segment lost 4 bases, leaving 8 bases of the junction unmatched. Germline loops: CDR1 SGHLS, CDR2 HYDKME. This CDR3 is CASSRRDWGPYAEQFF. The sequenced CDR3 bases are TGTGCCAGCTCCCGCCGGGACTGGGGCCCCTATGCTGAGCAGTTC.

As to this clone: Gene names denote mouse genes. The read terminates 1 residue before the CDR3 end, so the remaining end is supplied by the germline J gene. V and J are TRBV12-2 and TRBJ1-2, with D hard to call. The CDR3 sequence is 11 residues long. The V gene lost 3 bases and the J gene lost 7 bases, with 8 bases spanning the gap. Germline V gene data show CDR1 as SGHLS and CDR2 as HYDKME. The CDR3 loop is CASSFDIDYTF. CDR3 bases read: TGTGCCAGCTCTTTCGACATCGACTACACC.

Concerning this clone itself: Gene names follow the mouse nomenclature. The sequenced part of the CDR3 DNA is TGTGCCAGCTCTCTCTGGGGGACTAGTGCAGAAACGCTGTAT. Amino acid sequence: CASSLWGTSAETLY. The whole CDR3 protein reads CASSLWGTSAETLYF. The chain carries TRBV12-2 and TRBJ2-3, with a tentative D call TRBD2 (6 bases). The read terminates 1 residue before the CDR3 end, so the remaining end is supplied by the germline J gene. The ends were cut back, 0 bases at V and 0 bases at J, with 9 bases in the middle. This CDR3 region has 15 residues. CDR1 is SGHLS, CDR2 HYDKME, per germline.

Regarding this clone: Germline and genes: mouse. The observed sequence ends 1 residue before the CDR3 terminus, with the missing tail filled in from the germline J gene. The V gene is TRBV23, the J gene TRBJ2-5; TRBD2 is the table's D call, not checked against the DNA. The V gene's germline CDR1 is KGHTA and CDR2 FQNQQP. The CDR3 extends over 15 amino acids. CDR3 DNA, as far as it was read: TGCTCCAGCAGTCAATCTGGGGTTAACCAAGACACCCAGTAC. Residues: CSSSQSGVNQDTQY. The entire CDR3 protein is CSSSQSGVNQDTQYF.

Comments on this clone: All gene names here are mouse names. The read falls 1 residue short of the CDR3 end, and the missing part is taken from the germline J gene. V is TRBV12-1 and J is TRBJ2-1, with 8 bases matching TRBD2. J lost 6 bases, V lost 0 bases, and 3 bases had no gene match. This CDR3 region has 14 residues. The V gene's germline CDR1 is SGHSN and CDR2 HYEKVE. Here the CDR3 reads CASSLVTGVAEQFF. Partial CDR3 DNA: TGTGCCAGCTCTCTCGTGACTGGGGTTGCTGAGCAGTTC.

With regard to this clone: The germline and genes are mouse ones. The sequenced fragment ends 1 residue before the CDR3 boundary, so the rest is inferred from the germline J gene. The rearrangement joins TRBV1 to TRBJ2-1, with a weak D call TRBD1 (5 bases). The CDR3 has 13 amino acids. Trimming removed 3 bases at V and 7 bases at J, with 10 bases between. CDR1 is NSQYPW, CDR2 LRSPGD, per germline (reference sequence). This chain's CDR3 is CTCSAQGGAEQFF. Partial CDR3 DNA: TGCACCTGCAGTGCGCAGGGAGGAGCTGAGCAGTTC.

Turning to this clone: Gene names and germline refer to mouse. The read ends 1 residue shy of where the CDR3 ends; the end is completed using the germline J gene. The chain combines TRBV13-1 with TRBJ2-7; the match to TRBD2 covers 10 bases. With V trimmed by 0 bases and J by 4 bases, 4 bases remained unmatched. Germline V gene sequence: CDR1 NSHNY, CDR2 SYGAGN. The CDR3 is made up of 15 amino acids. CDR3 sequence reads: CASSDARTGGYEQYF. The DNA read from the CDR3 is TGTGCCAGCAGTGATGCCCGGACTGGGGGTTATGAACAGTAC.

Comments on this clone: The gene symbols are mouse symbols. From the germline J gene comes the end of the CDR3, since the read stops 1 residue before it. This chain joins TRBV26 and TRBJ2-5; 7 positions agree with TRBD1. The CDR3 is made up of 13 amino acids. Germline CDR1 and CDR2: KGHPV and FQNQEV (reference sequence). V lost 4 bases to trimming and J lost 6 bases; unmatched junction nucleotides: 4. CDR3 in amino acids: CASSRQGVDTQYF. Partial CDR3 DNA: TGTGCCAGCAGTCGTCAGGGGGTGGACACCCAGTAC.

On this clone itself: Any gene name here is a mouse gene name. This CDR3 is CASSQTHSQNTLYF. The sequenced CDR3 bases are TGTGCCAGCAGCCAGACTCATAGTCAAAACACCTTGTAC. The chain carries TRBV3 and TRBJ2-4; no definite D call. The DNA ends 1 residue before the CDR3 does, and the rest of the CDR3 is filled in from the germline J gene. The CDR3 consists of 14 residues. Germline loops: CDR1 SNHLY, CDR2 FYNGKV (reference sequence). Deletions cut 5 bases from V and 0 bases from J, with 9 bases between.

In its sample, this clone ranks as large. Genes and germline are mouse. The CDR3 end falls 1 residue outside the read, so it is completed with the germline J gene. V usage is TRBV1 and J usage is TRBJ2-3, with 10 bases aligning to TRBD2. The CDR3 sequence is 17 residues long. The ends lost 1 base at V and 0 bases at J; junction bases unmatched: 4. Germline CDR1 and CDR2: NSQYPW and LRSPGD (reference sequence). The CDR3 bases that were read are TGCACCTGCAGTGCAGTACTGGGGGGGTTTAGTGCAGAAACGCTGTAT. Protein: CTCSAVLGGFSAETLY. The full CDR3 sequence reads CTCSAVLGGFSAETLYF.

This clone was counted between two and nine times. Genes and germline are mouse. Read sequence stops 1 residue before the CDR3 end, and the germline J gene provides the missing end. The chain employs TRBV12-1 and TRBJ2-1; TRBD2 aligns across 8 bases. The V gene end was trimmed by 1 base and the J gene end by 6 bases; junction bases not matched to a gene: 1. The CDR3 is 13 amino acids. Germline V gene data show CDR1 as SGHSN and CDR2 as HYEKVE. This CDR3 is CASSLGGLAEQFF. The sequenced CDR3 bases are TGTGCCAGCTCTCTGGGGGGGCTTGCTGAGCAGTTC.

Remarks on this clone: Mouse gene names and germline throughout. The missing CDR3 end, 1 residue past where the read stops, is filled in from the germline J gene. The rearrangement links TRBV26 to TRBJ2-5; D is perhaps TRBD1 (6 bases). The germline gives CDR1 KGHPV, CDR2 FQNQEV (reference sequence). The CDR3 spans 13 residues. Between the trimmed V and J ends, which lost 4 bases and 2 bases, there was a span of 7 bases. The CDR3 protein is CASSRTVQDTQYF. The part of the CDR3 DNA that was read is TGTGCCAGCAGTCGGACAGTCCAAGACACCCAGTAC.

This clone was observed a few times. Here the gene names and germline are mouse. The sequenced fragment ends 1 residue before the CDR3 boundary, so the rest is inferred from the germline J gene. J is TRBJ1-4 and V is TRBV12-1; the match to TRBD1 covers 10 bases. Unmatched junction bases numbered 4, after V lost 2 bases and J lost 2 bases. This CDR3 is built from 16 residues. Germline V lookup: CDR1 SGHSN, CDR2 HYEKVE. The covered CDR3 bases are TGTGCCAGCTCTCCCCCGGGACAGGGGTCCAACGAAAGATTATTT. It yields the protein CASSPPGQGSNERLF. The entire CDR3 is CASSPPGQGSNERLFF.

About this clone itself: Gene names follow the mouse nomenclature. The read stops 1 residue short of the end of the CDR3; the missing end is completed from the germline J gene. J is TRBJ1-1 and V is TRBV12-2, with TRBD1 identical over 9 bases. The junction had 7 bases not matched to a gene; V was cut back by 0 bases and J by 6 bases. This CDR3 has 15 residues. CDR1 and CDR2 from the germline V gene are SGHLS and HYDKME. The CDR3 DNA, read in part, is TGTGCCAGCTCTCTCGCCCGGGACAGGGTTTCAGAAGTCTTC. Translated, it gives CASSLARDRVSEVF. The CDR3 as a whole reads CASSLARDRVSEVFF.

A remark on this clone: Gene names are mouse gene names. The read terminates 1 residue ahead of where the CDR3 ends, so the germline J gene completes it. The V and J genes are TRBV26 and TRBJ2-5; D is uncertain. V gave up 2 bases and J gave up 3 bases, with 6 bases separating them. The CDR3 runs 13 residues. The germline CDR1 and CDR2 sequences are KGHPV and FQNQEV (reference sequence). The CDR3 is CASSLGRQDTQYF. The sequenced part of the CDR3 DNA is TGTGCCAGCAGTCTGGGACGACAAGACACCCAGTAC.

Comment on this clone: The gene names given are mouse names. Sequencing ends 1 residue short of the CDR3 end; the germline J gene provides the rest. The chain uses TRBV5 and TRBJ1-1; 10 bases are a match to TRBD1. The CDR3 covers 15 residues. V dropped 5 bases and J dropped 1; count of bases not matched to a gene: 4. Germline lookup yields CDR1 LGHNA and CDR2 YNLKQL (reference sequence). CDR3 protein: CASSIRDRGNTEVFF. CDR3 DNA, as far as it was read: TGTGCCAGCAGCATCCGGGACAGGGGGAACACAGAAGTCTTC.

This clone is medium-sized. The gene symbols are mouse symbols. The read is 1 residue too short to cover the CDR3 end, so that end is filled in from the germline J gene. The chain links TRBV12-2 to TRBJ1-1; D remains ambiguous. This CDR3 is 13 amino acids long. Germline CDR1 is SGHLS and CDR2 is HYDKME. V was clipped by 0 bases and J by 0 bases, with 4 bases between them. CDR3 bases read: TGTGCCAGCTCTCTCCAATCAAACACAGAAGTCTTC. It yields the protein CASSLQSNTEVF. The full CDR3 reads CASSLQSNTEVFF.

As regards this clone: Gene names are the mouse ones. Read data end 1 residue before the CDR3 end; the end is taken from the germline J gene. The rearrangement links TRBV26 to TRBJ1-1; D is perhaps TRBD1 (5 bases). The germline V gene has CDR1 KGHPV and CDR2 FQNQEV (reference sequence). Trimming took 2 bases from V and 6 from J, leaving 7 bases between them. CDR3 length: 12 residues. The CDR3 DNA, read in part, is TGTGCCAGCAGTCTGAGGGGCGCAGAAGTCTTC. Amino acid sequence: CASSLRGAEVF. In full, the CDR3 reads CASSLRGAEVFF. Using reference TRBV26 and TRBJ1-1 for the parts outside the CDR3, the full variable domain is NSKVIQTPRYLVKGQGQKAKMRCIPEKGHPVVFWYQQNKNNEFKFLINFQNQEVLQQIDMTEKRFSAECPSNSPCSLEIQSSEAGDSALYLCASSLRGAEVFFGKGTRLTVV.

Of note for this clone: Germline and genes here are mouse. The read gets to within 1 residue of the CDR3 end, and the germline J gene fills in the rest. The genes are TRBV26 and TRBJ1-1, with D tentatively TRBD1 (6 bases). This CDR3 contains 11 residues. Looked up from germline, CDR1 is KGHPV and CDR2 is FQNQEV (reference sequence). V lost 4 bases, J lost 11 bases, and 11 bases lay in between. The CDR3 spells CASSRGGLVFF. The sequenced CDR3 bases are TGTGCCAGCAGTCGAGGGGGGCTGGTCTTC.

On this clone itself: The genes are named according to mouse. The read stops 1 residue short of the end of the CDR3; the missing end is completed from the germline J gene. The V gene is TRBV13-3, the J gene TRBJ2-3; D gene ambiguous. The V end lost 0 bases, the J end lost 0 bases, and 5 bases lay between the germline ends. Germline CDR1 reads NNHDY; CDR2 reads SYVADS. The CDR3 runs to 14 residues. CDR3 DNA (partial): TGTGCCAGCAGTGATGTGGGTAGTGCAGAAACGCTGTAT. Its protein is CASSDVGSAETLY. The full CDR3 is CASSDVGSAETLYF.